The rows below give T cell receptor beta chains drawn from one sample of a study of neurological immune-mediated disorders. TCRdb itself ran the 5' RACE reads through MiXCR, one entry per CDR3 protein. The sample records some 16,000 distinct CDR3 sequences, approximately 10% being singletons. The sequenced material came from CD8+ T cells from blood. The receptors here all came from a man over 45 in good health. The CDR3 runs from the conserved cysteine through the conserved F or W. Fields, in order: D gene, V gene, clone size, J gene, CDR3 protein, CDR3 DNA. A D gene is named only where the DNA matches it firmly. Part of the rows lack a size; the others show once, few, many or a class for expanded clones.

d_call: -
v_call: TRBV5-1
clone_size: many
j_call: TRBJ2-7
cdr3_aa: CASSVDFYEQYF
cdr3_nt: TGCGCCAGCAGCGTGGACTTCTACGAGCAGTACTTC

d_call: TRBD2
v_call: TRBV3-1
clone_size: many
j_call: TRBJ2-3
cdr3_aa: CASSQRAGVGDTQYF
cdr3_nt: TGTGCCAGCAGCCAACGAGCGGGAGTAGGAGATACGCAGTATTTT

d_call: TRBD2
v_call: TRBV7-6
clone_size: many
j_call: TRBJ2-7
cdr3_aa: CASSPGTRGTYEQYF
cdr3_nt: TGTGCCAGCAGCCCGGGGACTAGGGGGACCTACGAGCAGTACTTC

d_call: TRBD2
v_call: TRBV29-1
clone_size: many
j_call: TRBJ2-1
cdr3_aa: CSVGLAPPIFSDEQFF
cdr3_nt: TGCAGCGTTGGACTAGCGCCTCCCATTTTTTCGGATGAGCAGTTCTTC

d_call: -
v_call: TRBV3-1
clone_size: many
j_call: TRBJ2-2
cdr3_aa: CASSHVSRVVGELFF
cdr3_nt: TGTGCCAGCAGCCACGTTAGCAGGGTGGTCGGGGAGCTGTTTTTT

d_call: -
v_call: TRBV7-9
clone_size: large
j_call: TRBJ1-1
cdr3_aa: CASSLVLPEAFF
cdr3_nt: TGTGCCAGCAGCTTAGTATTGCCTGAAGCTTTCTTT

d_call: -
v_call: TRBV28
clone_size: many
j_call: TRBJ2-7
cdr3_aa: CASSPPGPSYEQYF
cdr3_nt: TGTGCCAGCAGCCCCCCGGGCCCCTCCTACGAGCAGTACTTC

d_call: -
v_call: TRBV5-1
clone_size: -
j_call: TRBJ1-1
cdr3_aa: CASSPGVNTEAFF
cdr3_nt: TGCGCCAGCAGCCCGGGGGTGAACACTGAAGCTTTCTTT

d_call: TRBD2
v_call: TRBV28
clone_size: many
j_call: TRBJ2-1
cdr3_aa: CASSLKGLAGGYNEQFF
cdr3_nt: TGTGCCAGCAGTTTGAAGGGACTAGCGGGAGGTTACAATGAGCAGTTCTTC

d_call: -
v_call: TRBV24-1
clone_size: many
j_call: TRBJ2-3
cdr3_aa: CATSDLGGPDTQYF
cdr3_nt: TGTGCCACCAGTGATTTAGGGGGGCCGGATACGCAGTATTTT

d_call: -
v_call: TRBV20-1
clone_size: many
j_call: TRBJ2-5
cdr3_aa: CSADRVNEQETQYF
cdr3_nt: TGCAGTGCTGACCGGGTTAACGAACAAGAGACCCAGTACTTC

d_call: -
v_call: TRBV28
clone_size: many
j_call: TRBJ2-5
cdr3_aa: CASSFAIQETQYF
cdr3_nt: TGTGCCAGCAGTTTCGCGATCCAAGAGACCCAGTACTTC

d_call: -
v_call: TRBV4-2
clone_size: -
j_call: TRBJ2-1
cdr3_aa: CASSQQGSYNEQFF
cdr3_nt: TGTGCCAGCAGCCAACAGGGTTCCTACAATGAGCAGTTCTTC

d_call: TRBD2
v_call: TRBV20-1
clone_size: many
j_call: TRBJ2-1
cdr3_aa: CSARHTGTSFNEQFF
cdr3_nt: TGCAGTGCTAGGCATACCGGGACTAGTTTCAATGAGCAGTTCTTC

d_call: TRBD1
v_call: TRBV7-9
clone_size: many
j_call: TRBJ1-1
cdr3_aa: CASSSTGGIRTEAFF
cdr3_nt: TGTGCCAGCAGCTCAACAGGGGGCATTAGGACTGAAGCTTTCTTT

d_call: -
v_call: TRBV7-8
clone_size: many
j_call: TRBJ2-1
cdr3_aa: CASSLGHIQYNEQFF
cdr3_nt: TGTGCCAGCAGCTTAGGGCACATACAATACAATGAGCAGTTCTTC